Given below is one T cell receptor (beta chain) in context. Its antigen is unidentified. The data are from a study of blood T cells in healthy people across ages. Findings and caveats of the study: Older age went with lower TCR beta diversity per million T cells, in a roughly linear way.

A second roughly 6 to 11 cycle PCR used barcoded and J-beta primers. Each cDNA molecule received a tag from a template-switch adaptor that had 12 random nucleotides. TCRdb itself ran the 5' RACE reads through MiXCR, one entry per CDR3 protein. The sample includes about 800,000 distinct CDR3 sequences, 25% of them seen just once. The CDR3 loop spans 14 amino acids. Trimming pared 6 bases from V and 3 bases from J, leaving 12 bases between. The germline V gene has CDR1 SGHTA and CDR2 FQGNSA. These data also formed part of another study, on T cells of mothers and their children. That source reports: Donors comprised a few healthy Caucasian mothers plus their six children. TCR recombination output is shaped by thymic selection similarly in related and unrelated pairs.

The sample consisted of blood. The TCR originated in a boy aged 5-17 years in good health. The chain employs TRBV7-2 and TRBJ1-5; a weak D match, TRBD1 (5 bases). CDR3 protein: CASSRGGPNQPQHF. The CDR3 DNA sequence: TGTGCCAGCAGTAGGGGTGGGCCCAATCAGCCCCAGCATTTT.